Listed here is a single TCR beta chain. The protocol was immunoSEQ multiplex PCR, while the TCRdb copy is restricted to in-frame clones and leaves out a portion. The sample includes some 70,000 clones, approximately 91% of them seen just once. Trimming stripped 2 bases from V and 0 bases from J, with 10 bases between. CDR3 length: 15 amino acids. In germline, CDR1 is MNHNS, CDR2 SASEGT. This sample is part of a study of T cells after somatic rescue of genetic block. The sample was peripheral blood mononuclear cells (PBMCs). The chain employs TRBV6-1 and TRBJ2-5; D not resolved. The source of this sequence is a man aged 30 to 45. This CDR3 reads CASSEMWRNQETQYF. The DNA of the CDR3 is TGTGCCAGCAGTGAAATGTGGCGGAACCAAGAGACCCAGTACTTC.